This T cell receptor (beta chain) was sequenced in a study of neurological immune-mediated disorders. Study-wide results and limits: None of the CDR3 amino acid sequences of expanded clones recurred across subjects, suggesting private repertoires in all groups.

V was pared by 3 bases and J by 2 bases, with 9 bases between. The CDR3 contains 14 residues. Over 160 million TCR-beta sequences, together covering 15-18 subjects, were produced by every individual sequencing run that was carried out. TCRdb itself ran the 5' RACE reads through MiXCR, one entry per CDR3 protein. The sample lists 80,000 or so distinct CDR3 sequences; around a tenth were seen once. The unsorted libraries originated from 2 million PBMCs kept at -80 C. This clonotype was detected many times. Its antigen is unknown. This clonotype was obtained from a man in his fifties or sixties in good health. The source material was PBMCs. This rearrangement joins TRBV12-3 or TRBV12-4 to TRBJ2-3; possibly TRBD2 for D (5 bases). The CDR3 DNA follows: TGTGCCAGCAGTTTCGGACTTTCCACAGATACGCAGTATTTT. It codes for CASSFGLSTDTQYF.